This T cell receptor (beta chain) was found in a study of T cell repertoires in cytomegalovirus infection. Study-wide context: An indication of both CMV infection and matching HLA type came from public TCR beta signatures. Study-wide findings and caveats: HLA-C-restricted CMV-specific TCR beta clonotypes prevailed in the ex vivo response. Public TCR beta family frequency separated CMV-and-HLA carriers, including in an independent cohort.

One entry per CDR3 protein, called by TCRdb with MiXCR from the reads. The sample contains 100,000 or so distinct CDR3 sequences, roughly a quarter of which appear only once. Comments on this clonotype: Its antigen is not identified.

Sequences were obtained from CD8+ T cells from PBMCs. The receptor comes from a human donor in good health (CMV status not recorded). Some clones in this sample may be carry-over from other donors' samples.

As DNA, the CDR3 is TGCGCCAGCAGCTTTGGACTGGACAGGGTGTACGAGCAGTACTTC. The encoded protein is CASSFGLDRVYEQYF. The chain links TRBV5-1 to TRBJ2-7, with 8 bases that match TRBD1. The CDR3 is 15 residues long. Trimming at V came to 2 bases and at J to 4 bases, leaving 8 bases not matched to a gene. Germline CDR1 reads SGHRS; CDR2 reads YFSETQ.